What follows is one T cell receptor beta chain and its context. Its antigen is not known. Clones were read by immunoSEQ multiplex PCR, and TCRdb kept only the in-frame ones, dropping some. Among 100,000 to 150,000 clones, 75% to 90% were seen once, and the ten largest hold approximately 2%. The sample belongs to a study of cytomegalovirus exposure and HLA in healthy donors. Separate from the roughly 700-subject first cohort was the approximately 120-subject validation cohort, to which the donors belonged. The CDR3 consists of 14 residues. The V end was cut by 1 base, the J end by 4 bases, with 11 bases between. Per germline, CDR1 SGDLS and CDR2 YYNGEE. Findings and limits, study-wide: Researchers counted 164 TCR beta chains as cytomegalovirus-associated.

Sequencing was carried out using PBMCs. The chain uses TRBV9 and TRBJ1-2; a weak D match, TRBD1 (5 bases). The receptor comes from a woman between 18 and 30 years old in good health and CMV-seronegative. CDR3 nucleotides: TGTGCCAGCAGCGTATTGACCGGGGGCTATGGCTACACCTTC. Amino acids: CASSVLTGGYGYTF.